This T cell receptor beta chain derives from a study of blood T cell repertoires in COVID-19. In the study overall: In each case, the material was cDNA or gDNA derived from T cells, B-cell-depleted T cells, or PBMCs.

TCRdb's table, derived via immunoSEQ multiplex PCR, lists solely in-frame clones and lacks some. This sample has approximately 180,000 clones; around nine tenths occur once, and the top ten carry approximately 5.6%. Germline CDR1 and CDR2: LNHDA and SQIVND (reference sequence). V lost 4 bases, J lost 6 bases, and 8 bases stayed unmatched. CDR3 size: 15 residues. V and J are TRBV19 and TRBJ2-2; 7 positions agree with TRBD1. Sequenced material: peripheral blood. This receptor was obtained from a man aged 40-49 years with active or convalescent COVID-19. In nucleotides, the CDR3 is TGTGCCAGTAGTAAGGAATTAACAGGGGCCGGGGAGCTGTTTTTT. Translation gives CASSKELTGAGELFF.